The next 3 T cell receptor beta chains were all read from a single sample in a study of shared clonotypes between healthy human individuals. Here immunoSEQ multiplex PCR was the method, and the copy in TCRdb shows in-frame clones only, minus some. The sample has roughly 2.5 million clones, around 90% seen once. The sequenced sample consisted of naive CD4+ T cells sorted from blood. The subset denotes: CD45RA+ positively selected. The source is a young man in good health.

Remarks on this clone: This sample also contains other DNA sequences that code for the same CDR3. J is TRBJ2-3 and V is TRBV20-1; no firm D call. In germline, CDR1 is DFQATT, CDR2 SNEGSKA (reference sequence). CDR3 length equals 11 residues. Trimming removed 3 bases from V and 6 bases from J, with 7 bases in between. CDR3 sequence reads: CSARAGDTQYF. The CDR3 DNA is TGCAGTGCTAGGGCTGGCGATACGCAGTATTTT.

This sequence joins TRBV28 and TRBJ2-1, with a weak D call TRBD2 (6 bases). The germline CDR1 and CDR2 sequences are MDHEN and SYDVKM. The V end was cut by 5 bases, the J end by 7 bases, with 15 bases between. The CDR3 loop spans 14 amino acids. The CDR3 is CASSPDRLVNEQFF. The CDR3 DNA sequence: TGTGCCAGCAGTCCGGATCGACTAGTGAATGAGCAGTTCTTC.

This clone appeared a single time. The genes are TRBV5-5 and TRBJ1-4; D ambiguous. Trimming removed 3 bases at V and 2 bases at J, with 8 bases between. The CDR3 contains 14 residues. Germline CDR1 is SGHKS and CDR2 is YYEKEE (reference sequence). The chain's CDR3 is CASSSDGTNEKLFF. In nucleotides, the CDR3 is TGTGCCAGCAGCTCAGACGGGACTAATGAAAAACTGTTTTTT.